This T cell receptor (beta chain) is from a study of blood T cell repertoires in COVID-19. Whole-study context: Collection of acute and convalescent COVID-19 samples took place in the United States, Italy and Spain. Sources were T cells, B-cell-depleted T cells, or PBMCs; the material itself was cDNA or gDNA.

In this sample, this clone turned up a few times. Authors' data handling: Amplification of reference gene primers provided the estimated nucleated cell counts. The data were produced by immunoSEQ multiplex PCR, yet TCRdb's version contains in-frame clones alone and is incomplete. The DNA gave D and trimming, while V, J and clone size come from that table. The sample consists of roughly 250,000 clones, 81% of them appearing once. Germline trimming cut 0 bases from V and 7 bases from J; bases unmatched to any gene: 9. The CDR3 loop spans 16 amino acids. The germline gives CDR1 MNHNS, CDR2 SASEGT. The origin of this receptor is an older woman with active or convalescent COVID-19. Sample: peripheral blood. The chain couples TRBV6-1 to TRBJ2-3; 8 bases are shared with TRBD2. CDR3 nucleotides: TGTGCCAGCAGTGAAGCCCCAGCGGGGGCTGAAAATACGCAGTATTTT. It specifies CASSEAPAGAENTQYF.